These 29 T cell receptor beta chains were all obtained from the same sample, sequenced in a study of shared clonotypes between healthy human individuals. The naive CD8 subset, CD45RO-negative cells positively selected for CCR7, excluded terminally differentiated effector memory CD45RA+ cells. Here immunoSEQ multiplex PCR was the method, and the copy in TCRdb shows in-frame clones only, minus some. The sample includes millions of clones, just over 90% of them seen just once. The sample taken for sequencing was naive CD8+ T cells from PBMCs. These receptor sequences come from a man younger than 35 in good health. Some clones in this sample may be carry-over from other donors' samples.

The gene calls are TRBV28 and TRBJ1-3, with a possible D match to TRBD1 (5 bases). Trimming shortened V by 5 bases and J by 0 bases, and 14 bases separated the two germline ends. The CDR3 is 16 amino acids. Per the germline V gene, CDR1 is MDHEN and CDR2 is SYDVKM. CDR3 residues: CASSPRDVRSGNTIYF. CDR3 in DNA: TGTGCCAGCAGTCCCCGGGACGTCCGCTCTGGAAACACCATATATTTT.

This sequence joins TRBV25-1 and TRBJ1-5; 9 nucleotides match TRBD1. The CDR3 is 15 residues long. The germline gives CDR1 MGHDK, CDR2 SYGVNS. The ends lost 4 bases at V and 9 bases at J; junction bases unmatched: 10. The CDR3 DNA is TGTGCCAGCAGTGGGGGACAGGGACCAATTTGGCCCCAGCATTTT. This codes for CASSGGQGPIWPQHF.

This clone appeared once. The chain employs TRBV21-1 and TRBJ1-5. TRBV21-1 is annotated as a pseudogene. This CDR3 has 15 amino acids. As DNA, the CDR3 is TGTGCCAGCAGCAATCCCCCGAATCCTCGACAGCCCCAGCATTTT. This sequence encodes CASSNPPNPRQPQHF.

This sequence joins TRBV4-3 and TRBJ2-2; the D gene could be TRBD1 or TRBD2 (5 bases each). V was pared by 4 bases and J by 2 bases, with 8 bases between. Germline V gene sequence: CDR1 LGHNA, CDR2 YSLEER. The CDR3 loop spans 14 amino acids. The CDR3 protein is CASSPGPNTGELFF. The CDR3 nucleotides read TGCGCCAGCAGCCCGGGACCTAACACCGGGGAGCTGTTTTTT.

CDR3 amino acids: CASMNSGRGYEQYF. CDR3 DNA sequence: TGTGCCAGCATGAATAGCGGGAGGGGCTACGAGCAGTACTTC. This chain connects TRBV27 to TRBJ2-7; TRBD2 matches at 11 bases. The CDR3 has 14 residues. Germline CDR1 and CDR2: MNHEY and SMNVEV (reference sequence). Trimming removed 7 bases from V and 3 bases from J; junction bases left unmatched: 5.

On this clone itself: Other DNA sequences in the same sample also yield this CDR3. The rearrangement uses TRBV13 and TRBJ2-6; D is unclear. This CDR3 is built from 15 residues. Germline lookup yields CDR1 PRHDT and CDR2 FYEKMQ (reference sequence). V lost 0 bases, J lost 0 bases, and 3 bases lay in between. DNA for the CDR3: TGTGCCAGCAGCTTAGGGTCCTCTGGGGCCAACGTCCTGACTTTC. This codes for CASSLGSSGANVLTF.

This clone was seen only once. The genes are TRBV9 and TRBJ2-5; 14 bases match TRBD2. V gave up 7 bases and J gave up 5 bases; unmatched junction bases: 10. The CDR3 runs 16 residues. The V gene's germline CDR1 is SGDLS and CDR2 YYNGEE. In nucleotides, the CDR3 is TGTGCCAGCGGCGAAGGGACTAGCGGGAGTGGGGAGACCCAGTACTTC. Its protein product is CASGEGTSGSGETQYF. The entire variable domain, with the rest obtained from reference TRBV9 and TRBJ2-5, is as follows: DSGVTQTPKHLITATGQRVTLRCSPRSGDLSVYWYQQSLDQGLQFLIQYYNGEERAKGNILERFSAQQFPDLHSELNLSSLELGDSALYFCASGEGTSGSGETQYFGPGTRLLVL.

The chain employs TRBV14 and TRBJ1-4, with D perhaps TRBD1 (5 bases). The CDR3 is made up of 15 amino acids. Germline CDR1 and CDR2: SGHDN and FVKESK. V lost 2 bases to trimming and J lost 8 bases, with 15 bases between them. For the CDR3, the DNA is TGTGCCAGCAGCCAAAGCCTGGGATGGGGGGAAAAACTGTTTTTT. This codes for CASSQSLGWGEKLFF.

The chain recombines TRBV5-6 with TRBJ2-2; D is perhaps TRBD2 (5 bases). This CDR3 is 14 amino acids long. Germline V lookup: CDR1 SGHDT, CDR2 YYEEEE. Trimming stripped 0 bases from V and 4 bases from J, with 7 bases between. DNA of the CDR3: TGTGCCAGCAGCTTGGGGACTCGCACCGGGGAGCTGTTTTTT. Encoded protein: CASSLGTRTGELFF.

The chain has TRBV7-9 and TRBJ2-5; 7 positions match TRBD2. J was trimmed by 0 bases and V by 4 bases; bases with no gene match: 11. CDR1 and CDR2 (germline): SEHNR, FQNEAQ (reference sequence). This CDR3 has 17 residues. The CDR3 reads CASSSFSGTTYQETQYF. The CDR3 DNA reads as TGTGCCAGCAGCTCCTTCTCCGGGACTACCTACCAAGAGACCCAGTACTTC. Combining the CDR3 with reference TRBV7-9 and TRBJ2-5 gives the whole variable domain DTGVSQNPRHKITKRGQNVTFRCDPISEHNRLYWYRQTLGQGPEFLTYFQNEAQLEKSRLLSDRFSAERPKGSFSTLEIQRTEQGDSAMYLCASSSFSGTTYQETQYFGPGTRLLVL.

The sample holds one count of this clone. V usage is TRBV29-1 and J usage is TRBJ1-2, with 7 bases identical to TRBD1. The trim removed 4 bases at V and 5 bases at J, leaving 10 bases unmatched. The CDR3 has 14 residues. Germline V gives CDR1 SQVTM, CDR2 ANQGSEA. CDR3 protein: CSVGGAGDSYGYTF. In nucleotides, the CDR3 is TGCAGCGTTGGGGGTGCCGGGGACAGTTATGGCTACACCTTC.

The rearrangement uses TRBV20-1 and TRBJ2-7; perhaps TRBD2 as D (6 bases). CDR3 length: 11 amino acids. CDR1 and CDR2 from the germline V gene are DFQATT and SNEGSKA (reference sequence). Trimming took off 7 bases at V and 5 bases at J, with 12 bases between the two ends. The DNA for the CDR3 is TGCAGTGGAAGAGCGGGCCACGAGCAGTACTTC. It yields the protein CSGRAGHEQYF.

CDR3 loop: CSVGGGSSGSWETQYF. DNA of the CDR3: TGCAGCGTTGGAGGCGGATCTAGCGGGAGTTGGGAGACCCAGTACTTC. The genes are TRBV29-1 and TRBJ2-5; 10 bases align to TRBD2. Germline-derived CDR1 and CDR2 are SQVTM and ANQGSEA. The CDR3 length is 16 residues. The trim removed 4 bases at V and 5 bases at J, leaving 13 bases unmatched.

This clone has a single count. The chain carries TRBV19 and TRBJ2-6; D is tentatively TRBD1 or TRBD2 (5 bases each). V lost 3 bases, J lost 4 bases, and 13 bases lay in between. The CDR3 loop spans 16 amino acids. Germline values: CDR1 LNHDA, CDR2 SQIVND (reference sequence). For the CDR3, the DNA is TGTGCCAGTAGTATTGTGGGGGATCTAGGGGCCAACGTCCTGACTTTC. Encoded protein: CASSIVGDLGANVLTF.

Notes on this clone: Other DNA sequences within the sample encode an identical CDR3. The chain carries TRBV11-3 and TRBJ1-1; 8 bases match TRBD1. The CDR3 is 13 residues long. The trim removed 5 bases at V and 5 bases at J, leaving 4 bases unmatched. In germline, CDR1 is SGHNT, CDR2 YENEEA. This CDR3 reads CASSPRQGTEAFF. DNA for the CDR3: TGTGCCAGCAGCCCCCGACAGGGGACTGAAGCTTTCTTT.

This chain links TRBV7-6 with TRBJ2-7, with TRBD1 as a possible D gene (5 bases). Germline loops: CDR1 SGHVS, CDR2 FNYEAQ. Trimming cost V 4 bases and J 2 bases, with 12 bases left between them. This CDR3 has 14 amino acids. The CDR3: CASSSRVFPYEQYF. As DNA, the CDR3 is TGTGCCAGCAGCTCCAGGGTCTTCCCCTACGAGCAGTACTTC.

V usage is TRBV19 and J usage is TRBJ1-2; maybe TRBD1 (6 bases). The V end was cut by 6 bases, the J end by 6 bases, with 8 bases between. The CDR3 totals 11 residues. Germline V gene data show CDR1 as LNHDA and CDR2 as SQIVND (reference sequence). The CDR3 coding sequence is TGTGCCAGTAGGAGGACAGATGGCTACACCTTC. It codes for CASRRTDGYTF.

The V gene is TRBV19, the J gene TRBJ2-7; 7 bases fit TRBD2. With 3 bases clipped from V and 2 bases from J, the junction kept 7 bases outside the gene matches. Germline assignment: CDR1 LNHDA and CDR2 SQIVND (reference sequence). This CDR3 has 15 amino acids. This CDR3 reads CASSISAGITYEQYF. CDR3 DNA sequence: TGTGCCAGTAGTATCTCAGCGGGAATAACCTACGAGCAGTACTTC.

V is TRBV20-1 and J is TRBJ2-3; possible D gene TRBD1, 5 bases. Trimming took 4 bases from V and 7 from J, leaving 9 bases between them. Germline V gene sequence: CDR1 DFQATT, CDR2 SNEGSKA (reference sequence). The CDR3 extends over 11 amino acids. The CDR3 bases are TGCAGTGCTACGAAGGGGTATACGCAGTATTTT. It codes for CSATKGYTQYF.

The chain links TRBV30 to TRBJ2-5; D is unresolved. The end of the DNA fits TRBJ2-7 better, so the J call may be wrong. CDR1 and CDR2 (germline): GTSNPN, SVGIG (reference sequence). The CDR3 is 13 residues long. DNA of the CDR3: TGTGCCTGGAGTGTTTTCCTACTCTACGAGCAGTACTTC. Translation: CAWSVFLLYEQYF.

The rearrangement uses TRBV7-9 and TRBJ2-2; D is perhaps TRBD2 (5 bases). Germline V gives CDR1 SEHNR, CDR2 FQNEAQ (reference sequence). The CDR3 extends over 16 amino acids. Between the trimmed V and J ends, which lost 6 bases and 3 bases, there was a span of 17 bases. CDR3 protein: CASSHRGEPYTGELFF. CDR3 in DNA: TGTGCCAGCAGTCACCGTGGGGAGCCGTACACCGGGGAGCTGTTTTTT.

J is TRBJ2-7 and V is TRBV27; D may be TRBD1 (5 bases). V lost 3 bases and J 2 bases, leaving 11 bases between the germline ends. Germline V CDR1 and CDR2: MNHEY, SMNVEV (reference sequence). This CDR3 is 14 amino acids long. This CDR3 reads CASSFRVTTYEQYF. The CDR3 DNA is TGTGCCAGCAGTTTCAGGGTGACGACCTACGAGCAGTACTTC.

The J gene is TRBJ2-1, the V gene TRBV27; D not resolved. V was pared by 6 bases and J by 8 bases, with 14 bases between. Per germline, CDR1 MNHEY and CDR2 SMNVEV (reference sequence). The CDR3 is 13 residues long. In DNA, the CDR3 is TGTGCCAGCAGCCGTGGTGTAGACTATGAGCAGTTCTTC. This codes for CASSRGVDYEQFF.

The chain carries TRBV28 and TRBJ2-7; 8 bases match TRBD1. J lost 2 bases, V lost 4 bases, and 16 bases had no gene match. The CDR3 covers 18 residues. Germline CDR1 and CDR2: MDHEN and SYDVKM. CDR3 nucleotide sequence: TGTGCCAGCAGTTCACCCTTCTTAACAGGGGGACAAGCCTACGAGCAGTACTTC. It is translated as CASSSPFLTGGQAYEQYF.

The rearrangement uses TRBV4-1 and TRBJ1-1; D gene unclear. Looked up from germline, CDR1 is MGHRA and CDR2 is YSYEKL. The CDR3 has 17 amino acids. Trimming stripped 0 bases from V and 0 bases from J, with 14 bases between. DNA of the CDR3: TGCGCCAGCAGCCAAGAAACAGTCAGCTTCATGAACACTGAAGCTTTCTTT. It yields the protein CASSQETVSFMNTEAFF.

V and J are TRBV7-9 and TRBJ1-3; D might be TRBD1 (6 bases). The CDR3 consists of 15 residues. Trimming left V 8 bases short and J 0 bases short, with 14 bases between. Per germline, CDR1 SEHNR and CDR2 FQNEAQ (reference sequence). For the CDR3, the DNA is TGTGCCAGCTCTCCCGGGACACTCTCTGGAAACACCATATATTTT. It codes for CASSPGTLSGNTIYF.

The CDR3 spells CASSSGVLAYSYEQYF. The DNA of the CDR3 is TGTGCCAGCAGCTCCGGAGTGCTAGCTTATTCCTACGAGCAGTACTTC. The V and J genes are TRBV7-8 and TRBJ2-7; possible D gene TRBD2, 5 bases. From germline, CDR1 is SGHVS and CDR2 FQNEAQ. The V end lost 4 bases, the J end lost 1 base, and 17 bases lay between the germline ends. The CDR3 length is 16 residues.

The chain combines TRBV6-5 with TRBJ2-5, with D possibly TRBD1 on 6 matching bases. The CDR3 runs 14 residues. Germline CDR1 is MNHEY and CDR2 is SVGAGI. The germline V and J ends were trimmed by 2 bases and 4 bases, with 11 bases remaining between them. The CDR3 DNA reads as TGTGCCAGCAGTTACAGGTGGGGGCGAGAGACCCAGTACTTC. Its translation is CASSYRWGRETQYF.

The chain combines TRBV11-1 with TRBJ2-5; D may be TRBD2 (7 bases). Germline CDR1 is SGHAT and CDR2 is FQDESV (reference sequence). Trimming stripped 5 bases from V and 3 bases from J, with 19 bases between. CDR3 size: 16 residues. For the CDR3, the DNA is TGTGCCAGCAGCGACGGTTATAGGGGGGGCGAAGAGACCCAGTACTTC. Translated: CASSDGYRGGEETQYF.